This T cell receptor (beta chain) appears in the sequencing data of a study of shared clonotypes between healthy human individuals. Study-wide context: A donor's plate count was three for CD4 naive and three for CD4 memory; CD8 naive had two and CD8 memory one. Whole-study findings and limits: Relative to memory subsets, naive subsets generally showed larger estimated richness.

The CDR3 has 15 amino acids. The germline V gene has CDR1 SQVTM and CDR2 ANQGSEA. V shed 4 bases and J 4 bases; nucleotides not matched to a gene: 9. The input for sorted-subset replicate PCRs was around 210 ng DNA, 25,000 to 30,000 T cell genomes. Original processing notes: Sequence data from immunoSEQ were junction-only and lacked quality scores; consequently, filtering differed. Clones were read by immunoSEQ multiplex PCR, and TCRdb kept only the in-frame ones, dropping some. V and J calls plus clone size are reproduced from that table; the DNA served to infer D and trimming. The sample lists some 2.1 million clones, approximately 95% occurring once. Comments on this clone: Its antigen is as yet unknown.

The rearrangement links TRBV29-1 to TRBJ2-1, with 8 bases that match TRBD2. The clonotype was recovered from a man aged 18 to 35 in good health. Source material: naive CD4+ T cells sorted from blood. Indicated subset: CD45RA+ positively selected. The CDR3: CSVAGAGELYNEQFF. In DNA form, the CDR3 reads TGCAGCGTTGCAGGAGCGGGGGAACTTTACAATGAGCAGTTCTTC.